This T cell receptor beta chain was recorded in a study of blood T cell repertoires in COVID-19. In the study's own analysis: Counts of nucleated cells, estimated from reference gene primer amplification, were obtained. TCRdb's copy holds only in-frame clones and misses some; the assay was immunoSEQ multiplex PCR. V, J and clone size reflect that table, while D and trimming were determined from the DNA. The repertoire holds 90,000 to 120,000 clones, almost 85% seen once, with around 4.2% in the top ten. V was pared by 6 bases and J by 1 base, with 12 bases between. Germline V lookup: CDR1 SGHTA, CDR2 FQGNSA. This CDR3 is 15 amino acids long.

The rearrangement uses TRBV7-2 and TRBJ2-2, with D tentatively TRBD2 (6 bases). The sequenced sample consisted of peripheral blood. The sequence came from a human donor in a cohort sampled during active COVID-19. CDR3 sequence: CASRRDLLNTGELFF. The CDR3 nucleotides are TGTGCCAGCAGACGGGACTTATTGAACACCGGGGAGCTGTTTTTT.